The T cell receptor beta chain described here comes from a study of blood T cell repertoires in COVID-19. Study at large: Samples taken during acute and convalescent COVID-19 were collected in the United States, Italy and Spain. PBMCs, B-cell-depleted T cells, or T cells were the source of the cDNA or gDNA that made up the material.

This clone was observed once. Original data processing: Amplification of reference gene primers was used by the study to estimate nucleated cell counts. Clones were sequenced by immunoSEQ multiplex PCR, and TCRdb holds only the in-frame ones, with some missing. V and J calls and clone size are copied from that table; D and trimming were computed from the DNA. The sample has about 16,000 clones, roughly 88% seen once. J gave up 2 bases and V 2 bases, and 7 bases lay outside the gene matches. The CDR3 runs 16 residues. CDR1 and CDR2 (germline): SEHNR, FQNEAQ (reference sequence). Sequenced material: peripheral blood. The rearrangement joins TRBV7-9 to TRBJ2-7; 9 nucleotides match TRBD1. The clonotype comes from a human donor in a cohort sampled during active COVID-19. CDR3 sequence: CASSLFGWDRAYEQYF. The CDR3 nucleotides are TGTGCCAGCAGCTTATTTGGGTGGGACAGGGCCTACGAGCAGTACTTC.